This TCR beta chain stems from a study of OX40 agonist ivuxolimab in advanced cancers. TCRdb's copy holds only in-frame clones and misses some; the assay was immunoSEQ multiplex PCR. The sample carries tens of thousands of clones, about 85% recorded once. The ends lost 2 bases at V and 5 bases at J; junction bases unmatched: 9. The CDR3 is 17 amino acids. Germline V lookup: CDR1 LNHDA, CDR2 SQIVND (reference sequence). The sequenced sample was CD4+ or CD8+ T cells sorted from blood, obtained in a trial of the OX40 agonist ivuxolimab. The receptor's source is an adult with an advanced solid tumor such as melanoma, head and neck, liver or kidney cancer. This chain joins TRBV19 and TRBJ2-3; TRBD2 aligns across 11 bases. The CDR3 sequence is CASSIKGRLAGLDTQYF. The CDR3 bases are TGTGCCAGTAGTATAAAGGGGAGACTAGCGGGATTAGATACGCAGTATTTT. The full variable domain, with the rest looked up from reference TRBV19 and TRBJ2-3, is DGGITQSPKYLFRKEGQNVTLSCEQNLNHDAMYWYRQDPGQGLRLIYYSQIVNDFQKGDIAEGYSVSREKKESFPLTVTSAQKNPTAFYLCASSIKGRLAGLDTQYFGPGTRLTVL.